This TCR beta chain was profiled in a study of T cells in localized non-small cell lung cancer. The CDR3 contains 15 residues. V lost 1 base, J lost 3 bases, and 12 bases lay in between. CDR1 KGHSH and CDR2 LQKENI come from the germline V gene. Findings of the study overall: The study found T cell clonality highest in uninvolved adjacent lung, above tumor. Greater T cell density in blood accompanied longer overall survival.

With regard to this clone: Its antigen is not known.

Data came from immunoSEQ multiplex PCR; TCRdb stores just in-frame clones and leaves some out. The table shows 90,000 or so clones, with about 91% occurring only once. The material was peripheral blood, obtained before any cancer treatment. This TCR derives from a man aged 40-75 years with stage I squamous cell lung carcinoma. This chain joins TRBV18 and TRBJ1-1; D unresolved. The CDR3 DNA reads as TGTGCCAGCTCACCACGTCGGGGTTCCGACACTGAAGCTTTCTTT. It encodes CASSPRRGSDTEAFF.